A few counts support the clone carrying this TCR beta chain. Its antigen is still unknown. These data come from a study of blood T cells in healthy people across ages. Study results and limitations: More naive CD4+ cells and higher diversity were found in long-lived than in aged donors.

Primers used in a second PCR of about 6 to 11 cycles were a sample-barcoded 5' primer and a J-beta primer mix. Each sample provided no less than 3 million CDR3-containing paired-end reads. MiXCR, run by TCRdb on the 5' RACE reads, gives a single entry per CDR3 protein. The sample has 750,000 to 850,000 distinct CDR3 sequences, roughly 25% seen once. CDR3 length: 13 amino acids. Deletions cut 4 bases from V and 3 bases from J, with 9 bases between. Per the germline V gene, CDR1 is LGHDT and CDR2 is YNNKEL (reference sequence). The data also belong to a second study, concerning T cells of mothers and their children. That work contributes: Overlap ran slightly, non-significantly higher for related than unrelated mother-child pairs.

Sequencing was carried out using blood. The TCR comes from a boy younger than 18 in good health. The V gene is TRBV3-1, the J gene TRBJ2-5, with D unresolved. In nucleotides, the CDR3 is TGTGCCAGCAGCCCCTCTATGGAAGAGACCCAGTACTTC. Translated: CASSPSMEETQYF.